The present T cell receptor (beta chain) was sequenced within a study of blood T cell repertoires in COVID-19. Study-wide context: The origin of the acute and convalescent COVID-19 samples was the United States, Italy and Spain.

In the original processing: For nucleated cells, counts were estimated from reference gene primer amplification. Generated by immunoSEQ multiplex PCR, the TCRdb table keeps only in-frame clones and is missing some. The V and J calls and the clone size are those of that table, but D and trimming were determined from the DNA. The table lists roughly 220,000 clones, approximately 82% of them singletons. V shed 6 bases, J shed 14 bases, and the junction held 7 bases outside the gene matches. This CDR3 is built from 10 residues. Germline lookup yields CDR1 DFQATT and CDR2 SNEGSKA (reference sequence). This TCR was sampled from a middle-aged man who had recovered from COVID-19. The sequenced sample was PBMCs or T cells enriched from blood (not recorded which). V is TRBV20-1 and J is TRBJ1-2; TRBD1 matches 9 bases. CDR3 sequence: CSAQGQGHTF. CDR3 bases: TGCAGTGCACAGGGACAGGGACATACCTTC.